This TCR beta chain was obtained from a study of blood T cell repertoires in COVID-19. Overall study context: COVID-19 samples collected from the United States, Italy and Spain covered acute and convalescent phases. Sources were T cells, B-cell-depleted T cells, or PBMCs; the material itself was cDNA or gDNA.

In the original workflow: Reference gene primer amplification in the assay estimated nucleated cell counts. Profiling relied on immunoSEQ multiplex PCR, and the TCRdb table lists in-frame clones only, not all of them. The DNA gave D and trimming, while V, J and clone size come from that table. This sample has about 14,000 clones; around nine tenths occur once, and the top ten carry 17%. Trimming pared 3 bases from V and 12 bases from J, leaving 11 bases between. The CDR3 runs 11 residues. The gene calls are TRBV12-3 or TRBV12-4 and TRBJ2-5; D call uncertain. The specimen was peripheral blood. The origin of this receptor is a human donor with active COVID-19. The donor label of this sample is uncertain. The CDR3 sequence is CASSLGISKYF. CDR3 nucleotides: TGTGCCAGCAGTTTGGGTATTAGCAAGTACTTC.